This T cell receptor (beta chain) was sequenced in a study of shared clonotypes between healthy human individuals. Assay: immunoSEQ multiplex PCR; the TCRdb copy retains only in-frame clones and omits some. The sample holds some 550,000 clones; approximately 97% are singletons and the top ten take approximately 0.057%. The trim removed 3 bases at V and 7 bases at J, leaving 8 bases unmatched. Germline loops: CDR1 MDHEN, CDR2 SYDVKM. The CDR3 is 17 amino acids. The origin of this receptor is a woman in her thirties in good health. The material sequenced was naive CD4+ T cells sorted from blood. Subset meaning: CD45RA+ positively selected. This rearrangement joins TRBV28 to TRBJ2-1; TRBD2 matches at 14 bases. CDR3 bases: TGTGCCAGCAGTTTTTGGGCCGGGACTAGCGGGAGAAATGAGCAGTTCTTC. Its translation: CASSFWAGTSGRNEQFF.